The sequence of this TCR beta chain was determined in a study of blood T cell repertoires in COVID-19. Study-level background: COVID-19 samples collected from the United States, Italy and Spain covered acute and convalescent phases.

Unmatched junction bases numbered 5, after V lost 5 bases and J lost 5 bases. The length of the CDR3 is 13 residues. Method: immunoSEQ multiplex PCR; TCRdb's copy keeps in-frame clones and lacks some. The top ten clones hold over 15% of a sample with about 130,000 clones, roughly 79% of them seen once. The TCR comes from an elderly man with acute or convalescent COVID-19. The rearrangement uses TRBV12-3 or TRBV12-4 and TRBJ1-1; the match to TRBD1 covers 7 bases. The source material was peripheral blood. DNA for the CDR3: TGTGCCAGCAGTCTCCAACAGGGGACTGAAGCTTTCTTT. It specifies CASSLQQGTEAFF.